Shown below are 11 T cell receptor beta chains from a single sample sequenced in a study of OX40 agonist ivuxolimab in advanced cancers. Sequenced by immunoSEQ multiplex PCR; TCRdb stores in-frame clones only, minus some. The sample records approximately 70,000 clones, roughly 90% being singletons. The starting material was CD4+ or CD8+ T cells sorted from blood, obtained in a trial of the OX40 agonist ivuxolimab. The origin of the receptors is an adult with an advanced solid tumor such as melanoma, head and neck, liver or kidney cancer.

This rearrangement joins TRBV7-9 to TRBJ1-2, with 7 nucleotides matching TRBD1. After removal of 5 bases from V and 6 bases from J, the junction contained 6 bases not matched to a gene. From germline, CDR1 is SEHNR and CDR2 FQNEAQ (reference sequence). The CDR3 covers 13 residues. The DNA of the CDR3 is TGTGCCAGCAGCCTCGACAGGGAGAATGGCTACACCTTC. This translates into CASSLDRENGYTF. Filled out from reference TRBV7-9 and TRBJ1-2, the complete variable domain reads DTGVSQNPRHKITKRGQNVTFRCDPISEHNRLYWYRQTLGQGPEFLTYFQNEAQLEKSRLLSDRFSAERPKGSFSTLEIQRTEQGDSAMYLCASSLDRENGYTFGSGTRLTVV.

This chain connects TRBV19 to TRBJ2-2; D is ambiguous. The CDR3 has 12 amino acids. Germline V gene lookup returns CDR1 LNHDA and CDR2 SQIVND (reference sequence). Trimming cost V 3 bases and J 6 bases, with 5 bases left between them. Here the CDR3 DNA reads TGTGCCAGTAGTATTATGGCCGGGGAGCTGTTTTTT. It yields the protein CASSIMAGELFF.

The chain combines TRBV27 with TRBJ1-6; 8 bases fit TRBD1. V lost 4 bases to trimming and J lost 5 bases; unmatched junction nucleotides: 4. The CDR3 consists of 15 residues. Germline lookup yields CDR1 MNHEY and CDR2 SMNVEV (reference sequence). CDR3 DNA sequence: TGTGCCAGCAGTTCTGACAGGGGAGATAATTCACCCCTCCACTTT. It yields the protein CASSSDRGDNSPLHF.

The chain carries TRBV25-1 and TRBJ2-1; D is undetermined. The ends were cut back, 3 bases at V and 3 bases at J, with 9 bases in the middle. There are 14 residues in the CDR3. Germline CDR1 is MGHDK and CDR2 is SYGVNS. CDR3 DNA: TGTGCCAGCAGTGATTTACGGAACTACAATGAGCAGTTCTTC. This sequence encodes CASSDLRNYNEQFF. Complete variable domain (other parts from reference TRBV25-1 and TRBJ2-1): EADIYQTPRYLVIGTGKKITLECSQTMGHDKMYWYQQDPGMELHLIHYSYGVNSTEKGDLSSESTVSRIRTEHFPLTLESARPSHTSQYLCASSDLRNYNEQFFGPGTRLTVL.

Here the CDR3 DNA reads TGTGCCAGCAGCACAGGGGGTACGTCCTACGAGCAGTACTTC. This encodes CASSTGGTSYEQYF. This sequence joins TRBV7-6 and TRBJ2-7; 8 bases are a match to TRBD1. V lost 5 bases to trimming and J lost 1 base; unmatched junction nucleotides: 4. The germline V gene has CDR1 SGHVS and CDR2 FNYEAQ. The CDR3 runs 14 residues.

The V call is TRBV25-1, the J call TRBJ2-5, with TRBD2 identical over 7 bases. The CDR3 extends over 14 amino acids. Germline-derived CDR1 and CDR2 are MGHDK and SYGVNS. V was clipped by 4 bases and J by 5 bases; unmatched bases: 7. The CDR3 is CASSAAGQGETQYF. The CDR3 nucleotides are TGTGCCAGCAGTGCAGCGGGGCAAGGGGAGACCCAGTACTTC.

The rearrangement joins TRBV7-9 to TRBJ2-2; a weak D match, TRBD2 (6 bases). The CDR3 contains 16 residues. Between the trimmed V and J ends, which lost 1 base and 0 bases, there was a span of 9 bases. CDR1 SEHNR and CDR2 FQNEAQ come from the germline V gene (reference sequence). The CDR3 DNA reads as TGTGCCAGCAGCTTAGGCGGGACTGCGAACACCGGGGAGCTGTTTTTT. It yields the protein CASSLGGTANTGELFF.

The rearrangement joins TRBV5-4 to TRBJ2-7; no clear D gene. Germline CDR1 reads SGHNT; CDR2 reads YYREEE (reference sequence). V gave up 4 bases and J gave up 3 bases, with 20 bases separating them. The CDR3 runs to 16 residues. This chain's CDR3 is CASSVFPGPPNYEQYF. Here the CDR3 DNA reads TGTGCCAGCAGCGTATTTCCCGGCCCCCCCAACTACGAGCAGTACTTC.

J is TRBJ2-5 and V is TRBV7-9; 14 nucleotides align to TRBD2. This CDR3 spans 15 amino acids. The germline gives CDR1 SEHNR, CDR2 FQNEAQ (reference sequence). The junction had 7 bases not matched to a gene; V was cut back by 1 base and J by 12 bases. CDR3 sequence: CASSLGGLAGATKYF. In nucleotides, the CDR3 is TGTGCCAGCAGCTTAGGGGGACTAGCGGGGGCCACGAAGTACTTC.

The J gene is TRBJ2-7, the V gene TRBV6-1; D call uncertain. With 6 bases removed from V and 3 bases from J, the gap between germline ends came to 12 bases. This CDR3 has 13 residues. The germline gives CDR1 MNHNS, CDR2 SASEGT. CDR3 coding DNA: TGTGCCAGCAGGAGGACCGACCTCTACGAGCAGTACTTC. Its translation is CASRRTDLYEQYF.

This clone was counted only a few times. The V and J genes are TRBV7-3 and TRBJ2-2, with D tentatively TRBD1 (5 bases). Trimming left V 1 base short and J 4 bases short, with 7 bases between. The germline gives CDR1 SGHTA, CDR2 FQGTGA. The CDR3 consists of 14 residues. The CDR3 region has the DNA TGTGCCAGCAGCTTAAAGCAGGGCACCGGGGAGCTGTTTTTT. Its protein is CASSLKQGTGELFF.